The rows below give T cell receptor beta chains drawn from one sample of a study of low-dose radiotherapy and immunotherapy resistance in tumors. Using its own MiXCR run on the reads, TCRdb lists one record per CDR3 protein. The sample holds more than 70,000 distinct CDR3 sequences; 20% to 25% are singletons and the top ten take over 10%. Sequenced here: PBMCs, sampled after low-dose radiotherapy plus immunotherapy. All receptors come from a female donor with ovarian cancer. Each CDR3 is given with its conserved first and last residue. A D gene is named only where the DNA matches it firmly. Clone size is given for some rows only: seen once, a few or many times, or a class if the clone is expanded.

v_call	j_call	clone_size	d_call	cdr3_aa	cdr3_nt
TRBV20-1	TRBJ1-2	many	NA	CSAPTWARYGYTF	TGCAGTGCTCCTACCTGGGCGCGCTATGGCTACACCTTC
TRBV5-3	TRBJ1-6	NA	NA	CASTNQTSMYLCASRGDVLSPLHF	NA
TRBV28	TRBJ2-4	NA	NA	CASTLDGVSAGNIQYF	TGTGCCAGCACCCTGGACGGTGTCTCGGCGGGAAACATTCAGTACTTC
TRBV9	TRBJ2-2	many	NA	CASSPPAGRPGELFF	TGTGCCAGCAGCCCCCCCGCGGGGCGACCCGGGGAGCTGTTTTTT
TRBV30	TRBJ1-1	many	TRBD1	CAWGQGAFAEAFF	TGTGCCTGGGGGCAGGGGGCTTTCGCTGAAGCTTTCTTT
TRBV7-2	TRBJ2-7	many	TRBD1	CASSRPGQGAEQYF	TGTGCCAGCAGCCGACCGGGACAGGGAGCGGAGCAGTACTTC
TRBV25-1	TRBJ1-1	many	NA	CASGPGAVEAFF	TGTGCCAGCGGTCCAGGGGCCGTTGAAGCTTTCTTT
TRBV20-1	TRBJ1-5	many	NA	CSAPIPAGGRNQPQHF	TGCAGTGCTCCCATACCGGCGGGGGGACGGAATCAGCCCCAGCATTTT
TRBV19	TRBJ1-1	many	NA	CASSPTGTNTEAFF	TGTGCCAGTAGTCCTACAGGCACGAACACTGAAGCTTTCTTT
TRBV12-3/TRBV12-4	TRBJ2-1	many	NA	CASSWSGDNEQFF	TGTGCCAGCAGTTGGTCAGGCGACAATGAGCAGTTCTTC
TRBV9	TRBJ1-1	few	NA	CASSITDSNTEAFF	TGTGCCAGCAGCATTACGGACAGTAACACTGAAGCTTTCTTT
TRBV7-9	TRBJ1-2	NA	NA	CASSLSSGGYGYTF	TGTGCCAGCAGCTTAAGTTCCGGAGGATATGGCTACACCTTC
TRBV29-1	TRBJ2-1	many	TRBD1	CSAEGQGHEQFF	TGCAGCGCCGAAGGACAGGGCCATGAGCAGTTCTTC
TRBV12-3/TRBV12-4	TRBJ2-1	many	NA	CASSFLGKNEQFF	TGTGCCAGCAGTTTCCTAGGAAAGAATGAGCAGTTCTTC
TRBV7-2	TRBJ2-7	many	NA	CASSPAPGEQYF	TGTGCCAGCAGCCCGGCCCCGGGAGAGCAGTACTTC
TRBV4-1	TRBJ2-7	many	NA	CASSRYSEGRYEQYF	TGCGCCAGCAGCCGGTATTCAGAGGGTCGGTACGAGCAGTACTTC
TRBV4-2	TRBJ2-7	many	NA	CASSQGAGLSYEQYF	TGTGCCAGCAGCCAAGGGGCAGGACTCTCCTACGAGCAGTACTTC
TRBV28	TRBJ2-7	many	TRBD1	CASSAGTGVYEQYF	TGTGCCAGCAGTGCCGGGACAGGGGTCTACGAGCAGTACTTC
TRBV19	TRBJ2-3	many	NA	CASAQRGSTDTQYF	TGTGCCAGTGCCCAGCGCGGGAGCACAGATACGCAGTATTTT
TRBV27	TRBJ2-1	many	NA	CASSLRALEGNEQFF	TGTGCCAGCAGTCTCCGTGCCCTGGAGGGTAATGAGCAGTTCTTC
TRBV20-1	TRBJ2-4	many	TRBD2	CSARVGTSGSWGKQNIQYF	TGCAGTGCTAGAGTGGGGACTAGCGGGAGTTGGGGGAAACAAAACATTCAGTACTTC
TRBV7-3	TRBJ1-6	many	NA	CASSLHGARGVLHF	TGTGCCAGCAGCTTACACGGGGCCAGGGGCGTCCTCCACTTT
TRBV3-1	TRBJ2-7	many	NA	CASSQDFGDPAYEQYF	TGTGCCAGCAGCCAAGATTTCGGGGACCCAGCCTACGAGCAGTACTTC
TRBV30	TRBJ2-7	NA	TRBD1	CAWSPGTAYEQYF	TGTGCCTGGAGTCCCGGGACAGCCTACGAGCAGTACTTC
TRBV20-1	TRBJ2-2	NA	NA	CSAQVVGVNTGELFF	TGCAGTGCCCAAGTTGTCGGGGTGAACACCGGGGAGCTGTTTTTT
TRBV18	TRBJ2-2	many	NA	CASSDYDRFTGELFF	TGTGCCAGCTCAGATTATGACAGATTCACCGGGGAGCTGTTTTTT
TRBV14	TRBJ2-2	many	TRBD1	CASSSGQGFTGELFF	TGTGCCAGCAGCTCGGGACAGGGGTTCACCGGGGAGCTGTTTTTT
TRBV29-1	TRBJ2-7	many	TRBD2	CSVDVAGANEQYF	TGCAGCGTTGATGTAGCGGGAGCCAACGAGCAGTACTTC
TRBV12-3/TRBV12-4	TRBJ2-5	many	TRBD2	CASSLAGGGETQYF	TGTGCCAGCAGTCTAGCGGGAGGGGGGGAGACCCAGTACTTC
TRBV7-2	TRBJ2-7	many	TRBD2	CASSLGGSFYEQYF	TGTGCCAGCAGCTTAGGCGGGAGTTTCTACGAGCAGTACTTC
TRBV7-9	TRBJ1-3	NA	TRBD1	CASSPGGLSGNTIYF	TGTGCCAGCAGCCCAGGGGGACTCTCTGGAAACACCATATATTTT
TRBV11-3	TRBJ2-3	NA	NA	CASSLFQGSTDTQYF	TGTGCCAGCAGCTTATTTCAGGGGAGCACAGATACGCAGTATTTT
TRBV9	TRBJ1-1	many	NA	CASSESTGQLGTEAFF	TGTGCCAGCAGCGAGTCGACAGGACAATTGGGGACTGAAGCTTTCTTT
TRBV4-3	TRBJ2-1	few	NA	CASSLGWRKQFF	TGCGCCAGCAGCTTGGGTTGGCGGAAGCAGTTCTTC
TRBV5-1	TRBJ2-1	many	NA	CASSYSGSSYNEQFF	TGTGCCAGCAGTTATAGCGGTAGCTCCTACAATGAGCAGTTCTTC
TRBV10-1	TRBJ2-5	many	TRBD2	CASSEAGGSLETQYF	TGCGCCAGCAGTGAAGCGGGGGGTTCGCTAGAGACCCAGTACTTC
TRBV6-2/TRBV6-3	TRBJ2-5	many	NA	CASRLGSGGRETQYF	TGTGCCAGCAGACTCGGGTCCGGTGGCCGAGAGACCCAGTACTTC
TRBV6-2/TRBV6-3	TRBJ2-2	many	NA	CASNGHYTGELFF	TGTGCCAGCAACGGACACTACACCGGGGAGCTGTTTTTT
TRBV14	TRBJ2-2	NA	NA	CASSQAKLANTGELFF	TGTGCCAGCAGCCAAGCAAAACTAGCGAACACCGGGGAGCTGTTTTTT
TRBV18	TRBJ2-7	many	NA	CASSPQPQAEQYF	TGTGCCAGCTCACCCCAACCGCAGGCCGAGCAGTACTTC
TRBV19	TRBJ1-1	many	NA	CASSPDGYTEAFF	TGTGCCAGTAGCCCGGACGGGTACACTGAAGCTTTCTTT
TRBV20-1	TRBJ1-1	many	NA	CSASFVNTEAFF	TGCAGTGCTAGTTTCGTGAACACTGAAGCTTTCTTT
TRBV6-2/TRBV6-3	TRBJ2-2	many	NA	CASSYQGSGANTGELFF	TGTGCCAGCAGTTACCAAGGTTCAGGGGCGAACACCGGGGAGCTGTTTTTT
TRBV18	TRBJ1-4	many	NA	CASSPQRVEKLFF	TGTGCCAGCTCACCACAGCGGGTTGAAAAACTGTTTTTT
TRBV5-6	TRBJ2-2	many	NA	CASSSGIGELFF	TGTGCCAGCAGCTCGGGGATCGGGGAGCTGTTTTTT
TRBV7-2	TRBJ2-7	many	TRBD2	CASSRRTSGSKEQYF	TGTGCCAGCAGCCGCCGGACTAGCGGGAGTAAGGAGCAGTACTTC